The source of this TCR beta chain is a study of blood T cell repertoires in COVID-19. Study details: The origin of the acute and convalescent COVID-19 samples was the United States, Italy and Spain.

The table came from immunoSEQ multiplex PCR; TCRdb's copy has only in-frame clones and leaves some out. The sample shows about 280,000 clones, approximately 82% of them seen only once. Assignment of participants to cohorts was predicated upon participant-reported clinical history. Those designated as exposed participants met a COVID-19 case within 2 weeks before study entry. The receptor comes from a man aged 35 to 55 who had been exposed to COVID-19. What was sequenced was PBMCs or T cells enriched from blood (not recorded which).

The CDR3 sequence: CASSPQSGRGRLDTQYF. Here the CDR3 DNA reads TGTGCCAGCTCCCCCCAATCCGGCAGGGGGCGTCTAGATACGCAGTATTTT. This chain uses TRBV18 with TRBJ2-3, with TRBD1 matching over 8 bases. CDR1 is KGHSH and CDR2 is LQKENI in the germline V gene. V lost 6 bases to trimming and J lost 5 bases; unmatched junction nucleotides: 16. The CDR3 extends over 17 amino acids.